This paragraph covers one T cell receptor (beta chain) sequence. Its antigen is not known. The junction departs from germline at one end; a sequencing error may be responsible. The data were taken from a study of T-cell memory formation after mild COVID-19. The wider study: Largely, the TCR clusters proved donor specific.

The CDR3 extends over 18 amino acids. Germline V gene data show CDR1 as MGHDK and CDR2 as SYGVNS. Constant-segment-primed 5'RACE gave TCR alpha and TCR beta cDNA libraries with sample barcodes and UMIs. TCRdb called the 5' RACE reads again in MiXCR, with one record for every CDR3 protein. The sample carries 450,000 to 650,000 distinct CDR3 sequences, roughly a fifth recorded once. Study results and limitations: Clones contracting day 15 to 85 were balanced CD4/CD8; later expanders leaned CD4+.

Sample: PBMCs or a T cell subset sorted from them (not recorded which). The chain has TRBV25-1 and TRBJ1-1, with D tentatively TRBD1 (6 bases). The TCR originated in an adult woman who had mild COVID-19 (a few samples of this study predate the infection). Cell type and time point are not known. CDR3 residues: CASIEYGAGGRPNTEAFF. The CDR3 nucleotides are TGTGCCAGCATTGAATATGGGGCGGGGGGCAGACCGAACACTGAAGCTTTCTTT.